The clone carrying this T cell receptor (beta chain) came up a few times. The antigen is not known. The data originate from a study of graft-versus-host responses after intestinal transplantation. The overall study: The study gave all recipients anti-thymocyte globulin induction, then tacrolimus and steroids for approximately three years.

Libraries were prepared by immunoSEQ multiplex PCR; TCRdb keeps only in-frame clonotypes and omits some of them. The data hold 60,000 or so clones, with under 95% observed a single time. Whole-study findings and limits: Early after transplant, HvG clones declined as circulating GvH clones peaked.

V shed 5 bases and J 5 bases; nucleotides not matched to a gene: 8. CDR3 length: 14 residues. Germline lookup yields CDR1 MDHEN and CDR2 SYDVKM. The origin of this receptor is a human patient who received an intestinal transplant, so some T cells may come from the graft donor. The chain is built from TRBV28 and TRBJ2-5; 7 bases fit TRBD2. This specimen consisted of PBMCs, obtained almost 120 days after intestinal transplantation. The CDR3 DNA is TGTGCCAGCAGTAGGCTAGCGGCTGGGGAGACCCAGTACTTC. Its protein is CASSRLAAGETQYF.